This record covers a single T cell receptor (beta chain). This record belongs to a study of shared clonotypes between healthy human individuals. Per germline, CDR1 SGHRS and CDR2 YFSETQ. V was cut by 0 bases and J by 1 base, with 7 bases left in between. This CDR3 has 14 amino acids. Using immunoSEQ multiplex PCR, the repertoire was profiled, and TCRdb retains in-frame clones only, with some absent. This repertoire shows hundreds of thousands of clones, about 85% found once; its top ten account for about 13%. The TCR originated in a woman aged 40 to 50 in good health. Some clones in this sample may be carry-over from other donors' samples. J is TRBJ2-5 and V is TRBV5-1; TRBD2 is a possible D gene (5 bases). The sequenced material came from PBMCs. DNA for the CDR3: TGCGCCAGCAGCTTGGGCGGGCTCCAAGAGACCCAGTACTTC. Encoded protein: CASSLGGLQETQYF.